This T cell receptor beta chain emerged from a study of T cell repertoires in cytomegalovirus infection. On the study more broadly: Public signatures in TCR beta pointed to CMV infection and matching HLA type. General study results and limits: In two of eight donors, the top clonotype was HLA-C-restricted CMV-specific.

Germline V gene data show CDR1 as SEHNR and CDR2 as FQNEAQ (reference sequence). CDR3 length: 15 amino acids. The J segment lost 3 bases and the V segment lost 5 bases, leaving 7 bases of the junction unmatched. TCRdb independently ran MiXCR on the reads; one entry per CDR3 protein. The sample lists approximately 730,000 distinct CDR3 sequences, 30% to 35% occurring once. Worth noting for this clonotype: What it binds is unknown.

This TCR was recovered from a human donor in good health (CMV status not recorded). Some clones in this sample may be carry-over from other donors' samples. The gene calls are TRBV7-9 and TRBJ2-1; TRBD2 agrees at 7 bases. The source was cultured PBMCs, collected from culture after CMV antigen stimulation. CDR3 DNA: TGTGCCAGCAGCCTCGGGACTACCTACTACAATGAGCAGTTCTTC. Translating gives CASSLGTTYYNEQFF.